This T cell receptor beta chain stems from a study of OX40 agonist ivuxolimab in advanced cancers. Turning to the study itself: Intravenous ivuxolimab was administered to patients every 2 weeks at 0.01 to 10 mg/kg. Prior therapy, whether anti-PD-1, anti-PD-L1 or anti-CTLA-4, was allowed, and less than 45% had some.

A note on this clone: The antigen is unknown.

Regarding the study as a whole: CD4+ and CD8+ blood T cells expanded clonally by week 6 at 0.1 to 3.0 mg/kg.

Sequencing was performed with immunoSEQ multiplex PCR; in TCRdb, only in-frame clones are kept and a portion is missing. The table lists about 50,000 clones, about 90% of them singletons. This CDR3 has 15 residues. Germline trimming cut 3 bases from V and 7 bases from J; bases unmatched to any gene: 9. CDR1 is LNHDA, CDR2 SQIVND, per germline (reference sequence). This sample comprised CD4+ or CD8+ T cells sorted from blood, obtained in a trial of the OX40 agonist ivuxolimab. The TCR was taken from an adult with an advanced solid tumor such as melanoma, head and neck, liver or kidney cancer. The chain couples TRBV19 to TRBJ2-1; 7 nucleotides line up with TRBD1. The CDR3 nucleotides read TGTGCCAGTAGTATGAACAGGGGTACGCCTAATGAGCAGTTCTTC. Residues: CASSMNRGTPNEQFF.